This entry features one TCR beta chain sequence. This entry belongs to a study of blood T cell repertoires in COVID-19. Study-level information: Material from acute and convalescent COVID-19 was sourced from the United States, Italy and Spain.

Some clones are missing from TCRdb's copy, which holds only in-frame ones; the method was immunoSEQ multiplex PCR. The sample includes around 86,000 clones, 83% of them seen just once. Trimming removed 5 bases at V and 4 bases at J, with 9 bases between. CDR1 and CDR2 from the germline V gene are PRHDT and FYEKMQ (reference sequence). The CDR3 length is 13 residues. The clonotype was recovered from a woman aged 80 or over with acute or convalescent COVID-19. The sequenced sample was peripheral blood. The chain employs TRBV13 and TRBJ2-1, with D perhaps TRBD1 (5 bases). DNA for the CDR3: TGTGCCAGCAGCCGGGCAGGGTACAATGAGCAGTTCTTC. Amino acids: CASSRAGYNEQFF.